This entry lists 32 T cell receptor beta chains sequenced from one sample in a study of synovial regulatory T cells in juvenile arthritis. Here immunoSEQ multiplex PCR was the method, and the copy in TCRdb shows in-frame clones only, minus some. This listing includes approximately 10,000 clones. The specimen sequenced was Treg cells from blood. Indicated subset: remaining (HLA-DR-negative) circulating blood Treg cells. The receptors were sampled from a donor aged 2-35 years with juvenile idiopathic arthritis.

V is TRBV19 and J is TRBJ2-5; lacking DNA, the TRBD2 call made by TCRdb goes unchecked. CDR3 length: 14 residues. No coding sequence is recorded. Looked up from germline, CDR1 is LNHDA and CDR2 is SQIVND (reference sequence). CDR3 sequence reads: CASSIERGDQTQYF.

The rearrangement joins TRBV28 to TRBJ2-3; TCRdb returns TRBD2, unconfirmable since there is no DNA. The germline gives CDR1 MDHEN, CDR2 SYDVKM. This CDR3 spans 15 amino acids. No DNA appears here. CDR3 residues: CASSPAGTLTDTQYF. Looking up the rest from reference TRBV28 and TRBJ2-3 gives the full variable domain: DVKVTQSSRYLVKRTGEKVFLECVQDMDHENMFWYRQDPGLGLRLIYFSYDVKMKEKGDIPEGYSVSREKKERFSLILESASTNQTSMYLCASSPAGTLTDTQYFGPGTRLTVL.

The V and J genes are TRBV28 and TRBJ1-1; TCRdb's D call, TRBD1, is unchecked because there is no DNA. Germline V CDR1 and CDR2: MDHEN, SYDVKM. The CDR3 runs to 14 residues. DNA was not recorded. The CDR3 here is CASSPASGDTEAFF. The entire variable domain, with the rest obtained from reference TRBV28 and TRBJ1-1, is as follows: DVKVTQSSRYLVKRTGEKVFLECVQDMDHENMFWYRQDPGLGLRLIYFSYDVKMKEKGDIPEGYSVSREKKERFSLILESASTNQTSMYLCASSPASGDTEAFFGQGTRLTVV.

The genes are TRBV28 and TRBJ1-2; there is no DNA to check the TCRdb D call of TRBD1. The germline V gene has CDR1 MDHEN and CDR2 SYDVKM. This CDR3 is 17 amino acids long. DNA for this receptor is not on file. This CDR3 reads CASSPPGPYHQDYGYTF.

This chain joins TRBV30 and TRBJ1-4. The CDR3 runs 12 residues. There is no recorded DNA. Germline V gene sequence: CDR1 GTSNPN, CDR2 SVGIG (reference sequence). The CDR3 is CAWSVRREKLFF.

The rearrangement uses TRBV19 and TRBJ1-5; TCRdb's D gene call, TRBD1, goes unchecked for lack of DNA. CDR1 is LNHDA and CDR2 is SQIVND in the germline V gene (reference sequence). The CDR3 has 16 residues. DNA for this receptor is not on file. The CDR3 region is CASSRVDRGVGQPQHF. The full variable domain, in which reference TRBV19 and TRBJ1-5 provide the parts outside the CDR3, is DGGITQSPKYLFRKEGQNVTLSCEQNLNHDAMYWYRQDPGQGLRLIYYSQIVNDFQKGDIAEGYSVSREKKESFPLTVTSAQKNPTAFYLCASSRVDRGVGQPQHFGDGTRLSIL.

The gene calls are TRBV14 and TRBJ1-1. CDR1 SGHDN and CDR2 FVKESK come from the germline V gene. The CDR3 is 13 residues long. The DNA is unrecorded. The CDR3 reads CASRGGGNTEAFF.

V is TRBV6-1 and J is TRBJ1-5; without DNA, the TCRdb call of TRBD1 cannot be checked. Germline CDR1 MNHNS, CDR2 SASEGT. CDR3 length equals 14 residues. No DNA has been recorded. The CDR3 reads CASSPTGTVQPQHF.

This CDR3 is CASSLQGDYGYTF. V and J are TRBV7-8 and TRBJ1-2; there is no DNA to check the TCRdb D call of TRBD1. The germline CDR1 and CDR2 sequences are SGHVS and FQNEAQ. The CDR3 length is 13 residues. No DNA has been recorded. Full variable domain (missing parts from reference TRBV7-8 and TRBJ1-2): GAGVSQSPRYKVAKRGQDVALRCDPISGHVSLFWYQQALGQGPEFLTYFQNEAQLDKSGLPSDRFFAERPEGSVSTLKIQRTQQEDSAVYLCASSLQGDYGYTFGSGTRLTVV.

The V call is TRBV6-1, the J call TRBJ2-3; with no DNA, the TCRdb D assignment of TRBD2 cannot be verified. The CDR3 is made up of 12 amino acids. The DNA is not on file. Germline V CDR1 and CDR2: MNHNS, SASEGT. The CDR3 sequence: CASRLSTDTQYF.

The chain couples TRBV11-1 to TRBJ2-3; TCRdb designates TRBD1, a call that cannot be tested without DNA. Looked up from germline, CDR1 is SGHAT and CDR2 is FQDESV (reference sequence). This CDR3 is 15 amino acids long. The DNA is not on file. This chain's CDR3 is CASSFRDTFTDTQYF.

The chain carries TRBV21-1 and TRBJ2-7; the D call of TRBD1 rests on TCRdb alone, since no DNA is present to check it. TRBV21-1 is termed a pseudogene. The CDR3 runs to 14 residues. The protein alone is recorded here. CDR3 in amino acids: CASTIAVTSYEQYF.

The chain carries TRBV7-8 and TRBJ2-7; the D call from TCRdb, TRBD2, cannot be confirmed without DNA. The germline V gene encodes CDR1 SGHVS and CDR2 FQNEAQ. The length of the CDR3 is 17 residues. The DNA sequence is not available. The CDR3 reads CASSFSPRAVLNYEQYF.

The chain employs TRBV19 and TRBJ2-5. This CDR3 region has 12 residues. DNA was not recorded. The germline V gene encodes CDR1 LNHDA and CDR2 SQIVND (reference sequence). This CDR3 reads CASSDLFGAQYF.

The rearrangement links TRBV5-1 to TRBJ2-5; TCRdb proposes TRBD2, but this gene call is untestable without DNA. The CDR3 consists of 14 residues. There is no recorded DNA. Germline CDR1 is SGHRS and CDR2 is YFSETQ. This chain's CDR3 is CASSWGRAGETQYF.

This rearrangement joins TRBV11-2 to TRBJ2-7; TCRdb gives TRBD2 as the D gene, but with no DNA this cannot be confirmed. CDR1 and CDR2 from the germline V gene are SGHAT and FQNNGV. This CDR3 is built from 15 residues. No DNA has been recorded. CDR3 loop: CASSPRLAGDNEQYF.

The gene calls are TRBV12-5 and TRBJ2-6; TCRdb lists TRBD1, though no DNA is available to test this call. Germline V gene data show CDR1 as LGHNT and CDR2 as FRNRAP. The CDR3 sequence is 22 residues long. Only the protein is available. The CDR3 protein is CASGSLGPATRAGVTGANVLTF.

This chain connects TRBV6-5 to TRBJ2-7; TCRdb's D call, TRBD1, is unchecked because there is no DNA. The CDR3 length is 15 residues. No DNA is listed. CDR1 is MNHEY and CDR2 is SVGAGI in the germline V gene. The CDR3 loop is CASSLTGTGGYEQYF.

This chain uses TRBV7-3 with TRBJ2-3; TCRdb calls TRBD2, which cannot be checked without DNA. Germline-derived CDR1 and CDR2 are SGHTA and FQGTGA. The CDR3 is 16 amino acids. There is no recorded DNA. The CDR3 loop reads CASSLYSGVSPNTQYF.

The V and J genes are TRBV18 and TRBJ1-1; the TCRdb D gene call, TRBD1, has no DNA to confirm it. This CDR3 contains 14 residues. DNA is not recorded here. Germline values: CDR1 KGHSH, CDR2 LQKENI. The CDR3 sequence: CASSPSGEYTEAFF. The full variable domain, in which reference TRBV18 and TRBJ1-1 provide the parts outside the CDR3, is NAGVMQNPRHLVRRRGQEARLRCSPMKGHSHVYWYRQLPEEGLKFMVYLQKENIIDESGMPKERFSAEFPKEGPSILRIQQVVRGDSAAYFCASSPSGEYTEAFFGQGTRLTVV.

V usage is TRBV4-1 and J usage is TRBJ1-6; with no DNA, the TCRdb D assignment of TRBD1 cannot be verified. CDR3 size: 18 residues. DNA is not recorded here. Per germline, CDR1 MGHRA and CDR2 YSYEKL. CDR3 in amino acids: CASSQDPVRFLVHSPLHF.

The chain carries TRBV5-1 and TRBJ1-3. The V gene's germline CDR1 is SGHRS and CDR2 YFSETQ. This CDR3 spans 15 amino acids. The entry carries no DNA sequence. CDR3 amino acids: CASSRGGDDGNTIYF. The full variable domain, its missing parts supplied by reference TRBV5-1 and TRBJ1-3, is KAGVTQTPRYLIKTRGQQVTLSCSPISGHRSVSWYQQTPGQGLQFLFEYFSETQRNKGNFPGRFSGRQFSNSRSEMNVSTLELGDSALYLCASSRGGDDGNTIYFGEGSWLTVV.

The chain combines TRBV7-8 with TRBJ1-1; there is no DNA to check the TCRdb D call of TRBD1. This CDR3 contains 13 residues. DNA for this receptor is not on file. The germline V gene encodes CDR1 SGHVS and CDR2 FQNEAQ. CDR3 sequence: CASSSDRNTEAFF.

The gene calls are TRBV7-7 and TRBJ1-1. This CDR3 has 13 amino acids. Nucleotide data are not available. Germline V lookup: CDR1 SSHAT, CDR2 FNYEAQ (reference sequence). CDR3: CASSLALNTEAFF.

The genes are TRBV6-5 and TRBJ2-1; the D call of TRBD2 rests on TCRdb alone, since no DNA is present to check it. Germline assignment: CDR1 MNHEY and CDR2 SVGAGI. CDR3 length equals 13 residues. There is no recorded DNA. The CDR3 protein is CASSYSTRGEQFF.

The V gene is TRBV19, the J gene TRBJ1-2. The CDR3 has 15 residues. DNA is not recorded here. Germline V gives CDR1 LNHDA, CDR2 SQIVND (reference sequence). The CDR3 is CASPVGLNTNYGYTF. The whole variable domain, filled in from reference TRBV19 and TRBJ1-2, reads DGGITQSPKYLFRKEGQNVTLSCEQNLNHDAMYWYRQDPGQGLRLIYYSQIVNDFQKGDIAEGYSVSREKKESFPLTVTSAQKNPTAFYLCASPVGLNTNYGYTFGSGTRLTVV.

V is TRBV5-1 and J is TRBJ1-1. The CDR3 consists of 13 residues. No DNA sequence is on record. Looked up from germline, CDR1 is SGHRS and CDR2 is YFSETQ. CDR3 loop: CASSFGGDTEAFF. Together with reference TRBV5-1 and TRBJ1-1, the CDR3 gives the full variable domain: KAGVTQTPRYLIKTRGQQVTLSCSPISGHRSVSWYQQTPGQGLQFLFEYFSETQRNKGNFPGRFSGRQFSNSRSEMNVSTLELGDSALYLCASSFGGDTEAFFGQGTRLTVV.

The J gene is TRBJ2-3, the V gene TRBV28; the D call from TCRdb, TRBD1, cannot be confirmed without DNA. The CDR3 has 15 residues. No DNA was logged. Per germline, CDR1 MDHEN and CDR2 SYDVKM. The CDR3: CASSVQGVRTDTQYF. The complete variable domain, with remaining parts taken from reference TRBV28 and TRBJ2-3, reads DVKVTQSSRYLVKRTGEKVFLECVQDMDHENMFWYRQDPGLGLRLIYFSYDVKMKEKGDIPEGYSVSREKKERFSLILESASTNQTSMYLCASSVQGVRTDTQYFGPGTRLTVL.

This chain links TRBV28 with TRBJ2-3; TCRdb's D call, TRBD1, is unchecked because there is no DNA. The length of the CDR3 is 10 residues. No DNA is recorded. CDR1 is MDHEN, CDR2 SYDVKM, per germline. The CDR3 region is CASGDRGQYF.

The chain employs TRBV5-1 and TRBJ1-4. The CDR3 runs to 22 residues. No DNA is listed. Germline CDR1 reads SGHRS; CDR2 reads YFSETQ. CDR3 in amino acids: CASSLEPPAGITVPTTNEKLFF. The whole variable domain, filled in from reference TRBV5-1 and TRBJ1-4, reads KAGVTQTPRYLIKTRGQQVTLSCSPISGHRSVSWYQQTPGQGLQFLFEYFSETQRNKGNFPGRFSGRQFSNSRSEMNVSTLELGDSALYLCASSLEPPAGITVPTTNEKLFFGSGTQLSVL.

The chain has TRBV5-1 and TRBJ1-1. CDR1 and CDR2 from the germline V gene are SGHRS and YFSETQ. CDR3 length equals 13 residues. No DNA is listed. The CDR3 reads CASSAIADTEAFF. Looking up the rest from reference TRBV5-1 and TRBJ1-1 gives the full variable domain: KAGVTQTPRYLIKTRGQQVTLSCSPISGHRSVSWYQQTPGQGLQFLFEYFSETQRNKGNFPGRFSGRQFSNSRSEMNVSTLELGDSALYLCASSAIADTEAFFGQGTRLTVV.

The chain joins TRBV5-6 to TRBJ1-2; TCRdb proposes TRBD1, but this gene call is untestable without DNA. The CDR3 has 13 residues. The DNA sequence is not available. Germline V lookup: CDR1 SGHDT, CDR2 YYEEEE. CDR3 amino acids: CASSLGQNYGYTF. The complete variable domain, with remaining parts taken from reference TRBV5-6 and TRBJ1-2, reads DAGVTQSPTHLIKTRGQQVTLRCSPKSGHDTVSWYQQALGQGPQFIFQYYEEEERQRGNFPDRFSGHQFPNYSSELNVNALLLGDSALYLCASSLGQNYGYTFGSGTRLTVV.